This section outlines one T cell receptor (beta chain) sequence together with its context. What antigen it recognizes has not been identified. No base quality information exists; no much larger clone differs at one position. The CDR3 regions of human TCRbeta chains were analyzed by immunosequencing. Per the authors' processing: TCRs in the repertoires were matched against a reference library of SARS-CoV-2-specific TCRs that had been generated with the MIRA antigen-specificity platform. Breadth was defined as the fraction of unique TCRs that were SARS-CoV-2-associated. Depth was defined as the fraction of total T cells that were SARS-CoV-2-associated. Using the MIRA data, each spike-specific TCR was mapped to the spike region that the TCR reacts to and placed in a CD4 or CD8 class. Log10-transformed breadth and depth values were compared by one-way ANOVA with Sidak's multiple comparisons tests. TCRdb retrieved this table from immuneACCESS and kept in-frame rearrangements only. Not all clones are present; in checked studies, unresolved V genes account for under half, and no reason is known for the remainder. D and trimming were read from the DNA, whereas the V and J calls and clone size are those reported in that table. In this sample the table shows some 99,000 clones, roughly 90% of which occur a single time. In total, the top ten clones hold about 15% of the sample.

The record originates from a study of T cell responses to AZD1222 COVID-19 vaccine (dated by TCRdb to the early 2020s). Background for the entire study: AZD1222 recipients given second doses at about 4 weeks or at about 12 weeks were pooled, since spike-specific TCR depth and breadth were not found to differ between the two schedules. TCR sequencing covered 233 trial participants: around 210 given two doses of AZD1222 and 26 given two doses of MenACWY control vaccine. Enrollment into the trials was organized by age into subgroups of 18-55, 56-69 and 70-plus years, and those subgroups contained around 150, 28 and 57 TCR-sequenced participants, respectively. Overall results and qualifications from the work: Spike-specific TCR breadth and depth rose significantly after two AZD1222 doses compared with day 0 and with MenACWY recipients. In the small 56-69-year group, the increase in depth fell short of significance, most likely because of low power. No day 14 peak-response samples were available, so repertoires were characterized only after the peak T cell response. Conclusions about previously exposed vaccinees are limited because only five to seven AZD1222 recipients were SARS-CoV-2 seropositive at baseline. Epitopes outside the regions mutated in the B.1.351 and B.1.1.7 variants were reportedly recognized by nearly half of the unique spike-specific TCRs. Participants were mostly white British, with more females than males. The authors suggested clonal diversity may have been underestimated. The vaccine-associated CD4 TCRs covered the entire spike protein, and the dominant responses fell in regions 160-218 and 743-854.

What the time point label conveys for this sample: baseline before first vaccination. Samples from vaccinated people were obtained from the UK trials COV001 and COV002, which included a single-blind randomized controlled phase 2/3 trial of AZD1222 (ChAdOx1 nCoV-19) in healthy adults. For TCRbeta chain sequencing, PBMC samples from trial participants were taken at day 0 and at day 28 after the second dose. Trimming removed 1 base from V and 6 bases from J, leaving 12 bases between the germline ends. Taken from the germline V gene (reference sequence), the CDR1 and CDR2 loops are LGHDT and YNNKEL. The CDR3 has 14 amino acids, counting the end cysteine and phenylalanine. This entry keeps only the CDR3 DNA: 42 bases, framed from base 1.

Sequencing used peripheral blood, obtained on day 0 of AZD1222 vaccination. The chain couples TRBV3-1 (or the pseudogene TRBV3-2) to TRBJ1-1; a tentative D match to TRBD1 spans 5 bases. The origin of this receptor is an adult in good health. In nucleotides, the sequence is TGTGCCAGCAGCCAAGCTATCGGGGGGTCTGAAGCTTTCTTT. Its amino acids are CASSQAIGGSEAFF.